This is a list of T cell receptor beta chains from one sample in a study of technical replicates of blood from a few donors. Repertoires were generated with immunoSEQ multiplex PCR, while TCRdb's copy carries only in-frame clones and drops some. The data contain tens of thousands of clones, nearly 98% of them seen just once; the ten biggest clones take up around 0.2%. Material: T cells isolated from PBMCs. These receptors originate from a human donor in good health. CDR3s include the opening cysteine and the closing phenylalanine or tryptophan. D genes are given only for firm matches. Size values are once, few and many counts, or a class for expanded clones, and some rows have none.

j_gene | d_gene | abundance | v_gene | CDR3aa | CDR3nt
TRBJ2-7 | - | - | TRBV6-5 | CASSSDRGYYEQYF | TGTGCCAGCAGTTCCGATAGGGGGTACTACGAGCAGTACTTC
TRBJ1-2 | - | - | TRBV27 | CASSYRGTYGYTF | TGTGCCAGCAGTTACCGAGGAACCTATGGCTACACCTTC
TRBJ2-5 | - | - | TRBV5-1 | CASSLFPAGGEETQYF | TGCGCCAGCAGCTTGTTTCCAGCGGGTGGGGAAGAGACCCAGTACTTC
TRBJ2-1 | TRBD2 | - | TRBV9 | CASSVSLAGGPPYNEQFF | TGTGCCAGCAGCGTATCACTAGCGGGGGGGCCGCCCTACAATGAGCAGTTCTTC
TRBJ2-5 | TRBD2 | - | TRBV4-1 | CASRQASGGEETQYF | TGCGCCAGCAGACAGGCTAGCGGGGGGGAAGAGACCCAGTACTTC
TRBJ2-7 | TRBD1 | - | TRBV5-6 | CASSSTGGYEQYF | TGTGCCAGCAGCTCGACAGGGGGCTACGAGCAGTACTTC
TRBJ2-3 | TRBD2 | - | TRBV7-8 | CASSLKRGSNTDTQYF | TGTGCCAGCAGCCTTAAGCGGGGGTCAAACACAGATACGCAGTATTTT
TRBJ1-1 | TRBD1 | - | TRBV7-9 | CASSLAGDREAFF | TGTGCCAGCAGCTTAGCTGGGGACAGGGAGGCTTTCTTT
TRBJ2-1 | - | - | TRBV25-1 | CASSQYEELVLLCEQFF | TGTGCCAGCAGCCAATACGAAGAGCTAGTTTTGTTGTGTGAGCAGTTCTTC
TRBJ2-7 | TRBD2 | - | TRBV6-5 | CASSYSGLAGVDEQYF | TGTGCCAGCAGTTACTCAGGGCTAGCGGGAGTCGACGAGCAGTACTTC
TRBJ2-5 | - | - | TRBV5-4 | CASSPPGSWDQETQYF | TGTGCCAGCAGCCCCCCGGGTAGCTGGGACCAAGAGACCCAGTACTTC
TRBJ2-3 | TRBD2 | - | TRBV10-3 | CAISGLAGGRLDTQYF | TGTGCCATCAGTGGGCTAGCGGGAGGAAGATTAGATACGCAGTATTTT
TRBJ1-4 | - | - | TRBV28 | CASSLTQQGPNEKLFF | TGTGCCAGCAGTTTAACCCAACAGGGTCCTAATGAAAAACTGTTTTTT
TRBJ2-7 | TRBD1 | - | TRBV6-4 | CASSVSRGLEQYF | TGTGCCAGCAGTGTTAGCAGGGGGCTCGAGCAGTACTTC
TRBJ1-2 | TRBD1 | - | TRBV5-1 | CASLGTGYEGYTF | TGCGCCAGCCTCGGGACAGGCTACGAGGGCTACACCTTC
TRBJ1-2 | - | - | TRBV14 | CASSQDGSYGYTF | TGTGCCAGCAGCCAAGATGGCAGCTATGGCTACACCTTC
TRBJ1-4 | - | - | TRBV7-9 | CASSSRQDLATNEKLFF | TGTGCCAGCAGCTCACGACAGGACCTTGCAACTAATGAAAAACTGTTTTTT
TRBJ1-1 | - | - | TRBV15 | CATSRDRQVTEAFF | TGTGCCACCAGCAGAGATCGGCAGGTCACTGAAGCTTTCTTT
TRBJ2-1 | TRBD2 | - | TRBV7-6 | CASQLSNRLAGGRVHNEQFF | TGTGCCAGTCAGCTTTCGAATAGACTAGCGGGAGGTAGGGTACACAATGAGCAGTTCTTC
TRBJ1-2 | TRBD1 | - | TRBV5-1 | CASSPGDSQNYGYTF | TGCGCCAGCAGCCCGGGGGACAGTCAGAACTATGGCTACACCTTC
TRBJ1-5 | - | - | TRBV6-5 | CASSYRGYGQPQHF | TGTGCCAGCAGTTACAGGGGTTACGGTCAGCCCCAGCATTTT
TRBJ2-1 | TRBD2 | - | TRBV27 | CASSFPTSGPLYNEQFF | TGTGCCAGCAGTTTCCCGACTAGCGGGCCCTTGTACAATGAGCAGTTCTTC
TRBJ2-7 | - | - | TRBV7-8 | CASSPLLSYEQYF | TGTGCCAGCAGCCCACTTCTTTCCTACGAGCAGTACTTC
TRBJ1-6 | - | - | TRBV30 | CAWSIGGTGRTNSPLHF | TGTGCCTGGAGTATAGGGGGAACAGGTCGTACTAATTCACCCCTCCACTTT
TRBJ2-4 | TRBD2 | - | TRBV6-5 | CASSSSGGVKYF | TGTGCCAGCAGCTCGTCGGGGGGAGTAAAGTACTTC
TRBJ2-3 | - | - | TRBV7-2 | CASSSITLADTQYF | TGTGCCAGCAGCTCCATAACTTTAGCAGATACGCAGTATTTT
TRBJ2-7 | - | - | TRBV5-4 | CASSPAQAFEQYF | TGTGCCAGCAGCCCCGCTCAGGCTTTCGAGCAGTACTTC
TRBJ2-1 | TRBD2 | few | TRBV6-5 | CASSYSLAENEQFF | TGTGCCAGCAGTTACTCACTAGCGGAGAATGAGCAGTTCTTC
TRBJ1-4 | - | - | TRBV9 | CASSVGGDRGYNEKLFF | TGTGCCAGCAGCGTGGGAGGTGACAGAGGCTATAATGAAAAACTGTTTTTT
TRBJ2-7 | - | - | TRBV7-2 | CASSPGTRSSYEQYF | TGTGCCAGCAGCCCAGGGACTCGTAGCTCCTACGAGCAGTACTTC
TRBJ1-5 | - | - | TRBV5-6 | CASSSATDHSNQPQHF | TGTGCCAGCAGCTCCGCGACAGACCATAGCAATCAGCCCCAGCATTTT
TRBJ2-1 | TRBD2 | - | TRBV29-1 | CSAAGTSGVAEQFF | TGCAGTGCTGCCGGGACTAGCGGGGTAGCGGAGCAGTTCTTC
TRBJ2-7 | TRBD1 | - | TRBV6-6 | CASSKGDRGYEQYF | TGTGCCAGCAGTAAAGGGGACAGGGGATACGAGCAGTACTTC
TRBJ1-3 | - | - | TRBV11-2 | CASSPQVTGNTIYF | TGTGCCAGCAGCCCTCAGGTTACCGGAAACACCATATATTTT
TRBJ1-2 | - | - | TRBV6-1 | CASSLGGVYGYTF | TGTGCCAGCAGCTTAGGGGGTGTCTATGGCTACACCTTC
TRBJ1-4 | - | - | TRBV6-5 | CASSNGGANEKLFF | TGTGCCAGCAGCAATGGGGGGGCTAATGAAAAACTGTTTTTT
TRBJ2-7 | TRBD2 | - | TRBV28 | CASSLSPSGSGRAQTEQYF | TGTGCCAGCAGTTTATCCCCCTCGGGGAGCGGGAGGGCTCAAACGGAGCAGTACTTC
TRBJ2-3 | - | - | TRBV19 | CASARVPDTQYF | TGTGCCAGCGCTCGCGTGCCGGATACGCAGTATTTT
TRBJ2-5 | TRBD2 | - | TRBV25-1 | CASKWGTSGYETQYF | TGTGCCAGCAAGTGGGGGACTAGCGGGTATGAGACCCAGTACTTC
TRBJ2-7 | TRBD1 | - | TRBV19 | CASSIQGQGVYEQYF | TGTGCCAGTAGTATCCAAGGACAGGGAGTATACGAGCAGTACTTC
TRBJ2-7 | - | - | TRBV7-9 | CASSPSGRSYEQYF | TGTGCCAGCAGCCCAAGCGGCAGGTCCTACGAGCAGTACTTC
TRBJ1-2 | TRBD1 | - | TRBV27 | CASSLRGRGDGYTF | TGTGCCAGCAGTTTAAGGGGGCGCGGTGATGGCTACACCTTC
TRBJ2-1 | - | - | TRBV11-2 | CASSLDWNGPKGHIEQFF | TGTGCCAGCAGCTTAGACTGGAACGGACCCAAGGGGCATATTGAGCAGTTCTTC
TRBJ2-7 | TRBD1 | - | TRBV28 | CASSLQGLSYEQYF | TGTGCCAGCAGCCTACAGGGGTTGAGCTACGAGCAGTACTTC
TRBJ2-2 | TRBD2 | once | TRBV9 | CASSPSSGTNTGELFF | TGTGCCAGCAGCCCGTCTAGCGGGACGAACACCGGGGAGCTGTTTTTT
TRBJ2-2 | - | - | TRBV6-5 | CASSLGTLTGELFF | TGTGCCAGCAGTTTAGGGACACTTACCGGGGAGCTGTTTTTT
TRBJ1-4 | - | - | TRBV11-2 | CASSSRLGQGGLVELFF | TGTGCCAGCAGCTCCCGGTTGGGGCAGGGCGGCCTTGTAGAACTGTTTTTT
TRBJ1-2 | - | - | TRBV9 | CASSEPTTGRYGYTF | TGTGCCAGCAGCGAACCCACTACAGGGCGCTATGGCTACACCTTC
TRBJ1-2 | TRBD1 | - | TRBV7-9 | CASSLTDRAGGYTF | TGTGCCAGCAGCTTAACCGACAGGGCGGGAGGCTACACCTTC
TRBJ2-1 | TRBD2 | few | TRBV19 | CASSPPGRNEQFF | TGTGCCAGTAGCCCACCCGGGAGGAATGAGCAGTTCTTC
TRBJ2-5 | - | - | TRBV19 | CASSARSYETQYF | TGTGCCAGTAGTGCGAGGTCCTATGAGACCCAGTACTTC
TRBJ2-3 | TRBD2 | - | TRBV5-1 | CASSSELAGGQDTQYF | TGCGCCAGCAGCTCCGAACTAGCGGGGGGGCAAGATACGCAGTATTTT
TRBJ1-5 | - | - | TRBV5-6 | CASSLEGRGNQPQHF | TGTGCCAGCAGCTTGGAGGGCAGGGGCAATCAGCCCCAGCATTTT
TRBJ1-5 | - | - | TRBV5-8 | CASSIEPDNQPQHF | TGTGCCAGCAGCATAGAACCCGACAATCAGCCCCAGCATTTT
TRBJ1-2 | - | - | TRBV30 | CAWSTRAGYTF | TGTGCCTGGAGTACTAGGGCTGGCTACACCTTC
TRBJ2-7 | TRBD2 | - | TRBV4-2 | CASSPGGLGDEQYF | TGTGCCAGCAGCCCGGGAGGCCTCGGGGACGAGCAGTACTTC
TRBJ1-1 | - | - | TRBV7-3 | CASSLTSGNTEAFF | TGTGCCAGCAGCTTAACGAGCGGAAACACTGAAGCTTTCTTT
TRBJ2-5 | TRBD2 | - | TRBV11-2 | CASSLQLAEETQYF | TGTGCCAGCAGCTTACAACTAGCGGAAGAGACCCAGTACTTC
TRBJ2-7 | TRBD1 | - | TRBV5-6 | CASSFWTGGYEQYF | TGTGCCAGCAGCTTCTGGACAGGGGGCTACGAGCAGTACTTC
TRBJ2-7 | - | - | TRBV7-6 | CASSNKDALGSYEQYF | TGTGCCAGCAGCAACAAAGACGCCCTGGGCTCTTACGAGCAGTACTTC